This is a list of T cell receptor beta chains from one sample in a study of T cells in Graves' hyperthyroidism and ophthalmopathy. TCRdb redid the calling of the multiplex PCR reads with MiXCR, one entry per CDR3 protein. This sample has roughly 510,000 distinct CDR3 sequences, with about 46% found just once. Sequencing used peripheral blood or thyroid tissue (not recorded which). The receptor set was obtained from an adult woman with Graves' disease, either hyperthyroidism or ophthalmopathy (not recorded which). The CDR3 runs from the conserved cysteine through the conserved F or W. D genes are given only for firm matches. Clone size is not always given. Where it is, it says once, few, many or a class for expanded clones.

>TRBJ1-2|TRBV20-1|NA|many
CSARGGAFYGYTF
TGCAGTGCTAGAGGAGGAGCGTTCTATGGCTACACCTTC
>TRBJ1-3|TRBV11-1|NA|NA
CASSLIGAGNTIYF
TGTGCCAGCAGCTTAATAGGGGCTGGAAACACCATATATTTT
>TRBJ2-2|TRBV12-3/TRBV12-4|NA|many
CASSSFSGGELFF
TGTGCCAGCAGTTCATTCTCCGGCGGGGAGCTGTTTTTT
>TRBJ2-7|TRBV6-5|NA|NA
CASSYSSLPSLLHEQYF
TGTGCCAGCAGTTACTCGAGCTTGCCTAGCCTACTCCATGAGCAGTACTTC
>TRBJ1-1|TRBV7-2|TRBD1|NA
CASSSAGQGGMNTEAFF
TGTGCCAGCAGCAGCGCCGGACAGGGGGGCATGAACACTGAAGCTTTCTTT
>TRBJ2-6|TRBV20-1|NA|few
CSARFRTYSGANVLTF
TGCAGTGCTAGGTTCAGGACCTACTCTGGGGCCAACGTCCTGACTTTC
>TRBJ2-2|TRBV6-5|NA|many
CASTPSTGELFF
TGTGCCAGCACTCCCTCCACCGGGGAGCTGTTTTTT
>TRBJ2-2|TRBV5-4|NA|many
CASSTGPNTGELFF
TGTGCCAGCAGCACGGGACCGAACACCGGGGAGCTGTTTTTT
>TRBJ1-2|TRBV19|NA|NA
CASPRASGYTF
TGTGCCAGTCCCAGGGCAAGCGGCTACACCTTC
>TRBJ1-1|TRBV7-3|NA|few
CASSLTLTGMKTEAFF
TGTGCCAGCAGCTTAACCCTTACAGGGATGAAGACTGAAGCTTTCTTT
>TRBJ1-6|TRBV28|TRBD1|NA
CASRSQRDRGSPLHF
TGTGCCAGCAGGTCTCAACGGGACAGGGGATCACCCCTCCACTTT
>TRBJ2-5|TRBV6-6|NA|NA
CASITDEETQYF
TGTGCCAGCATTACAGACGAAGAGACCCAGTACTTC
>TRBJ2-2|TRBV3-1|TRBD2|few
CASSHSGTNTGELFF
TGTGCCAGCAGCCATAGCGGGACGAACACCGGGGAGCTGTTTTTT
>TRBJ1-5|TRBV12-3/TRBV12-4|NA|NA
CASSTFGSGNSNQPQHF
NA
>TRBJ1-2|TRBV29-1|NA|NA
CSVEGLSNYGYTF
TGCAGCGTTGAAGGCCTGAGTAACTATGGCTACACCTTC
>TRBJ1-2|TRBV7-9|NA|many
CASSAFSAQSNYGYTF
TGTGCCAGCAGCGCATTCTCAGCGCAGTCTAACTATGGCTACACCTTC
>TRBJ1-5|TRBV5-5|TRBD1|many
CASSPGQGFNQPQHF
TGTGCCAGCAGCCCGGGACAGGGCTTCAATCAGCCCCAGCATTTT
>TRBJ2-3|TRBV20-1|TRBD2|few
CSASSGASTDTQYF
TGCAGTGCCTCAAGCGGGGCTAGCACAGATACGCAGTATTTT
>TRBJ1-1|TRBV28|NA|NA
CASSSLTRPNTEAFF
TGTGCCAGCAGTTCCCTGACAAGGCCGAACACTGAAGCTTTCTTT
>TRBJ1-3|TRBV6-5|NA|once
CASRLTGSGNTIYF
TGTGCCAGCCGGCTGACGGGCTCTGGAAACACCATATATTTT
>TRBJ2-7|TRBV20-1|TRBD1|NA
CSARRTGGASYEQYF
TGCAGTGCTAGGAGGACAGGGGGCGCGTCGTACGAGCAGTACTTC
>TRBJ2-7|TRBV6-5|TRBD2|NA
CASSYSKGLADSYEQYF
TGTGCCAGCAGTTACTCGAAGGGACTAGCGGACTCCTACGAGCAGTACTTC
>TRBJ2-2|TRBV28|NA|NA
CASSSSSTGELFF
TGTGCCAGCAGTTCGTCTTCAACCGGGGAGCTGTTTTTT
>TRBJ1-4|TRBV15|TRBD1|NA
CATSSHEDKGQNEKLFF
TGTGCCACCAGCAGTCATGAAGACAAGGGACAGAATGAAAAACTGTTTTTT
>TRBJ1-3|TRBV4-2|TRBD1|few
CASSHQRTGRSGNTIYF
TGTGCCAGCAGCCACCAAAGGACAGGGAGATCTGGAAACACCATATATTTT
>TRBJ1-4|TRBV7-9|NA|few
CASSHRDGLKEKLFF
TGTGCCAGCAGCCACCGGGACGGACTGAAAGAAAAACTGTTTTTT
>TRBJ1-3|TRBV28|NA|few
CASSLMSRGGTIYF
TGTGCCAGCAGTTTAATGTCACGGGGCGGCACCATATATTTT
>TRBJ2-7|TRBV15|NA|NA
CATSRGSGQEYEQYF
TGTGCCACCAGCAGAGGATCAGGGCAGGAGTACGAGCAGTACTTC
>TRBJ1-2|TRBV10-3|NA|NA
CAIRGDYGYTF
TGTGCCATCAGGGGGGACTATGGCTACACCTTC
>TRBJ2-7|TRBV20-1|TRBD2|NA
CSARGSGIDYEQYF
TGCAGTGCTAGGGGTAGCGGGATAGACTACGAGCAGTACTTC
>TRBJ1-2|TRBV10-3|TRBD1|NA
CATRTGEISGNTF
TGTGCCACCCGGACAGGAGAAATCTCTGGAAACACCTTC
>TRBJ2-7|TRBV7-2|TRBD1|few
CASGQGSYYEQYF
TGTGCCAGCGGACAGGGGTCATACTACGAGCAGTACTTC
>TRBJ1-1|TRBV20-1|NA|many
CSARVRASSGEAFF
TGCAGTGCTAGAGTCCGGGCGAGCTCGGGTGAAGCTTTCTTT
>TRBJ2-1|TRBV2|TRBD2|NA
CATGDVAGGNYNEQFF
TGTGCCACCGGAGATGTAGCGGGAGGAAATTACAATGAGCAGTTCTTC
>TRBJ1-1|TRBV24-1|NA|many
CATSDPARETEAFF
TGTGCCACCAGTGACCCCGCCAGGGAGACTGAAGCTTTCTTT
>TRBJ1-1|TRBV29-1|NA|few
CSVEYSLNTEAFF
TGCAGCGTTGAATACAGCCTGAACACTGAAGCTTTCTTT
>TRBJ1-4|TRBV29-1|TRBD1|NA
CSVGTGAPSWINEKLFF
TGCAGCGTTGGGACAGGGGCTCCCTCGTGGATTAATGAAAAACTGTTTTTT
>TRBJ1-5|TRBV7-2|NA|many
CASSLTRETNQPQHF
TGTGCCAGCAGCCTTACCAGGGAGACCAATCAGCCCCAGCATTTT
>TRBJ1-5|TRBV6-5|NA|NA
CASSSDTGPQHF
TGTGCCAGCAGTTCGGATACGGGGCCCCAGCATTTT
>TRBJ2-5|TRBV11-2|NA|many
CASSLVNLPETQYF
TGTGCCAGCAGCTTAGTTAATCTCCCCGAGACCCAGTACTTC
>TRBJ1-1|TRBV6-2/TRBV6-3|NA|many
CASSSRDNTEAFF
TGTGCCAGCAGTAGCCGGGACAACACTGAAGCTTTCTTT
>TRBJ2-7|TRBV27|TRBD1|few
CASSYTGGYEQYF
TGTGCCAGCAGTTACACAGGGGGTTACGAGCAGTACTTC
>TRBJ1-2|TRBV7-2|NA|few
CASSPPGRYGYTF
TGTGCCAGCAGCCCCCCAGGCCGCTATGGCTACACCTTC
>TRBJ1-1|TRBV7-9|TRBD1|few
CASSHRDRESTEAFF
TGTGCCAGCAGCCACCGGGACAGGGAAAGCACTGAAGCTTTCTTT
>TRBJ1-5|TRBV20-1|TRBD1|many
CSARTGGNQPQHF
TGCAGCGCCCGGACAGGGGGCAATCAGCCCCAGCATTTT
>TRBJ2-2|TRBV20-1|TRBD2|many
CSAQTSGRPTGELFF
TGCAGTGCTCAAACTAGCGGGAGACCCACCGGGGAGCTGTTTTTT
>TRBJ2-5|TRBV11-2|TRBD2|many
CASSHSAGGFQETQYF
TGTGCCAGCAGCCACTCAGCGGGAGGCTTTCAAGAGACCCAGTACTTC
>TRBJ2-2|TRBV24-1|NA|once
CATSDLQWGGTGELFF
TGTGCCACCAGTGATTTGCAGTGGGGCGGCACCGGGGAGCTGTTTTTT
>TRBJ2-1|TRBV7-9|NA|NA
CASSFQGRTEQFF
TGTGCCAGCAGCTTCCAAGGTCGCACTGAGCAGTTCTTC
>TRBJ2-3|TRBV7-2|NA|once
CASSFGIKGTDTQYF
TGTGCCAGCAGCTTTGGAATCAAGGGCACAGATACGCAGTATTTT
>TRBJ2-7|TRBV2|NA|few
CASTSGTQTEYF
TGTGCCAGCACCTCCGGGACCCAAACGGAGTACTTC
>TRBJ2-3|TRBV20-1|NA|NA
CSARTPDTQYF
TGCAGTGCTAGGACACCAGATACGCAGTATTTT